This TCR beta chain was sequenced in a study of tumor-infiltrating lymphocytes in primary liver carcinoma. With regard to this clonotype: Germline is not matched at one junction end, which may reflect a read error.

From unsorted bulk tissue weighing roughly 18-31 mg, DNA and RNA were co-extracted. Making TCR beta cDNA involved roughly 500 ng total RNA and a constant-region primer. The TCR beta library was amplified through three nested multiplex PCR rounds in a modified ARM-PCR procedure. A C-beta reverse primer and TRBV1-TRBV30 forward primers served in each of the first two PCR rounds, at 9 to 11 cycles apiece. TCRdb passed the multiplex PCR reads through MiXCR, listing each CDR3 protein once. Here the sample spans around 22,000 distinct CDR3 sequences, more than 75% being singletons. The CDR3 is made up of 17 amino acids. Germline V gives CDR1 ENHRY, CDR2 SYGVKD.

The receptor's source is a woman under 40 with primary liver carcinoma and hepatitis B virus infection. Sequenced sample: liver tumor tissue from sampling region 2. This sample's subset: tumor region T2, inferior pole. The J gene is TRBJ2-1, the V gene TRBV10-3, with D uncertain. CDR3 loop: CVISETMVASAYNEQFF. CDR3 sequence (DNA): TGTGTCATCAGTGAGACCATGGTGGCAAGCGCCTACAATGAGCAGTTCTTC.